These 23 T cell receptor beta chains came from one sample sequenced in a study of cytomegalovirus exposure and HLA in healthy donors. Amplification used 60 Vbeta primers and 13 Jbeta primers. Some clones are missing from TCRdb's copy, which holds only in-frame ones; the method was immunoSEQ multiplex PCR. The sample's table shows 25,000 to 30,000 clones. The sequencing sample was made of PBMCs. These TCRs come from a man younger than 45 in good health and CMV-seronegative.

Of note for this clone: The junction does not match germline at one end; this may be a read error. CDR3 protein: CASRVLQGSIFF. In nucleotides, the CDR3 is TGTGCCAGCAGAGTACTACAGGGGTCAATCTTCTTC. J is TRBJ1-2 and V is TRBV6-1; 7 nucleotides match TRBD1. CDR1 and CDR2 from the germline V gene are MNHNS and SASEGT. The CDR3 is 12 amino acids.

The gene calls are TRBV7-2 and TRBJ2-7, with 7 positions matching TRBD1. The CDR3 extends over 12 amino acids. The V gene end was trimmed by 8 bases and the J gene end by 2 bases; junction bases not matched to a gene: 3. Germline-derived CDR1 and CDR2 are SGHTA and FQGNSA. This chain's CDR3 is CASRGQAYEQYF. The CDR3 bases are TGTGCCAGCCGAGGACAGGCCTACGAGCAGTACTTC.

V is TRBV19 and J is TRBJ2-5, with TRBD1 identical over 8 bases. With 9 bases clipped from V and 2 bases from J, the junction kept 8 bases outside the gene matches. The germline V gene encodes CDR1 LNHDA and CDR2 SQIVND (reference sequence). The CDR3 covers 14 residues. The CDR3 nucleotides are TGTGCCAGCTCGGGACAGGCGACACAAGAGACCCAGTACTTC. Translation: CASSGQATQETQYF.

This chain joins TRBV6-4 and TRBJ1-2; TRBD1 matches at 8 bases. Germline values: CDR1 MRHNA, CDR2 SNTAGT. CDR3 size: 17 residues. Trimming at V came to 2 bases and at J to 8 bases, leaving 16 bases not matched to a gene. The DNA for the CDR3 is TGTGCCAGCAGTGACAGTGGACAGGGAACGAGGAGTAGGGGCTACACCTTC. Protein product: CASSDSGQGTRSRGYTF.

The chain links TRBV7-3 to TRBJ2-1, with D possibly being TRBD1 (6 bases). Trimming pared 5 bases from V and 6 bases from J, leaving 11 bases between. Germline loops: CDR1 SGHTA, CDR2 FQGTGA. The CDR3 covers 13 residues. The DNA of the CDR3 is TGTGCCAGCAGCAAGGACAGTTTCAATGAGCAGTTCTTC. Translated: CASSKDSFNEQFF.

This rearrangement joins TRBV6-1 to TRBJ2-5, with 9 bases aligning to TRBD1. The J call could be wrong; TRBJ2-7 is a better fit for the DNA end. Germline lookup yields CDR1 MNHNS and CDR2 SASEGT. This CDR3 has 12 residues. The CDR3 sequence is CATTGGPYEQYF. The CDR3, as DNA: TGTGCCACGACAGGGGGTCCCTACGAGCAGTACTTC.

The rearrangement uses TRBV15 and TRBJ1-6; D remains unclear. The V gene lost 2 bases and the J gene lost 8 bases, with 16 bases spanning the gap. The germline V gene has CDR1 LNHNV and CDR2 YYDKDF (reference sequence). The CDR3 is 16 amino acids. The CDR3 protein is CATSRSSGINYSPLHF. The CDR3 coding sequence is TGTGCCACCAGCAGAAGTAGCGGTATTAATTATTCACCCCTCCACTTT. Drawing the rest from reference TRBV15 and TRBJ1-6, the complete variable domain is DAMVIQNPRYQVTQFGKPVTLSCSQTLNHNVMYWYQQKSSQAPKLLFHYYDKDFNNEADTPDNFQSRRPNTSFCFLDIRSPGLGDTAMYLCATSRSSGINYSPLHFGNGTRLTVT.

The chain combines TRBV7-2 with TRBJ1-6; D call uncertain. The CDR3 consists of 15 residues. V lost 1 base, J lost 6 bases, and 10 bases lay in between. CDR1 is SGHTA and CDR2 is FQGNSA in the germline V gene. CDR3 sequence reads: CASSLGVVSNSPLHF. The CDR3 DNA reads TGTGCCAGCAGCTTAGGAGTGGTTTCTAATTCACCCCTCCACTTT.

V usage is TRBV29-1 and J usage is TRBJ2-3, with D tentatively TRBD2 (5 bases). Trimming stripped 6 bases from V and 2 bases from J, with 15 bases between. This CDR3 is 14 amino acids long. Germline V CDR1 and CDR2: SQVTM, ANQGSEA. The CDR3 loop reads CSVIPTGFTDTQYF. As DNA, the CDR3 is TGCAGCGTGATACCGACGGGATTCACAGATACGCAGTATTTT.

The J gene is TRBJ2-1, the V gene TRBV19; 7 nucleotides match TRBD1. This CDR3 spans 16 amino acids. From germline, CDR1 is LNHDA and CDR2 SQIVND (reference sequence). Trimming at V came to 5 bases and at J to 0 bases, leaving 7 bases not matched to a gene. Written as DNA, the CDR3 is TGTGCCAGTAGTTTGAACAGGGGCCACTCCTACAATGAGCAGTTCTTC. It codes for CASSLNRGHSYNEQFF.

The chain uses TRBV5-1 and TRBJ1-2, with 7 bases fitting TRBD1. V was pared by 1 base and J by 8 bases, with 2 bases of the junction left unmatched. From germline, CDR1 is SGHRS and CDR2 YFSETQ. The CDR3 length is 12 residues. The CDR3 spells CASSLQGEGYTF. Here the CDR3 DNA reads TGCGCCAGCAGCTTGCAGGGGGAGGGCTACACCTTC.

A note on this clone: Other DNA sequences in the sample encode the same CDR3. CDR3 protein: CASGQGARNTGELFF. The CDR3 region has the DNA TGTGCCAGCGGCCAGGGGGCGCGAAACACCGGGGAGCTGTTTTTT. The chain uses TRBV27 and TRBJ2-2; 8 bases are a match to TRBD1. J lost 2 bases, V lost 8 bases, and 7 bases had no gene match. The CDR3 sequence is 15 residues long. Germline-derived CDR1 and CDR2 are MNHEY and SMNVEV (reference sequence).

This sequence joins TRBV5-4 and TRBJ2-7; TRBD2 might be the D (6 bases). The CDR3 is 15 residues long. From germline, CDR1 is SGHNT and CDR2 YYREEE (reference sequence). Trimming took off 0 bases at V and 3 bases at J, with 13 bases between the two ends. CDR3 region: CASSLGGQGGYEQYF. DNA for the CDR3: TGTGCCAGCAGCTTGGGGGGCCAGGGAGGCTACGAGCAGTACTTC.

The rearrangement links TRBV6-4 to TRBJ2-1; D may be TRBD2 (7 bases). CDR1 is MRHNA and CDR2 is SNTAGT in the germline V gene. The CDR3 has 16 amino acids. V shed 3 bases and J shed 6 bases, with 18 bases lying between them. The CDR3 spells CASSEQEGGVTNEQFF. CDR3 DNA sequence: TGTGCCAGCAGTGAACAAGAGGGGGGGGTAACCAATGAGCAGTTCTTC.

This rearrangement joins TRBV5-1 to TRBJ2-5; D unresolved. The DNA end is more similar to TRBJ2-7, so the J call may be wrong. This CDR3 contains 14 residues. Germline lookup yields CDR1 SGHRS and CDR2 YFSETQ. The CDR3 DNA reads TGCGCCAGCAGCGTGGACCCCTCTCTAATCGAGCAGTACTTC. Protein sequence: CASSVDPSLIEQYF.

The chain links TRBV18 to TRBJ2-1; D is possibly TRBD2 (6 bases). Germline V gene lookup returns CDR1 KGHSH and CDR2 LQKENI. This CDR3 is built from 17 residues. Trimming removed 4 bases at V and 4 bases at J, with 20 bases between. In DNA form, the CDR3 reads TGTGCCAGCTCACAATTGAGGTCTGGACTACAGTACAATGAGCAGTTCTTC. This sequence encodes CASSQLRSGLQYNEQFF.

The rearrangement links TRBV5-1 to TRBJ2-3; 13 bases match TRBD2. Trimming took 4 bases from V and 6 from J; bases not matched to a gene: 8. CDR3 length: 16 amino acids. Germline V gene sequence: CDR1 SGHRS, CDR2 YFSETQ. CDR3 sequence reads: CASSPGLAGEADTQYF. CDR3 nucleotide sequence: TGCGCCAGCAGCCCTGGACTAGCGGGAGAGGCGGATACGCAGTATTTT.

This chain connects TRBV28 to TRBJ2-5, with 7 bases identical to TRBD1. V lost 5 bases and J lost 4; bases outside the gene matches: 7. Germline values: CDR1 MDHEN, CDR2 SYDVKM. The CDR3 has 14 residues. The CDR3 region is CASSPRGRGETQYF. The CDR3 bases are TGTGCCAGCAGTCCGAGGGGGCGAGGAGAGACCCAGTACTTC.

The chain joins TRBV7-9 to TRBJ2-3, with TRBD2 matching 8 bases. There are 17 residues in the CDR3. Germline CDR1 reads SEHNR; CDR2 reads FQNEAQ (reference sequence). V lost 5 bases and J lost 2; bases outside the gene matches: 12. The chain's CDR3 is CASSQPPGLGSTDTQYF. The CDR3 DNA sequence: TGTGCCAGCAGCCAGCCCCCGGGACTAGGATCCACAGATACGCAGTATTTT.

The chain links TRBV9 to TRBJ2-7; perhaps TRBD2 as D (5 bases). The germline V and J ends were trimmed by 0 bases and 0 bases, with 13 bases remaining between them. Looked up from germline, CDR1 is SGDLS and CDR2 is YYNGEE. This CDR3 has 16 residues. CDR3 nucleotide sequence: TGTGCCAGCAGCGTAGGAGTGGGAGTAACCTCCTACGAGCAGTACTTC. Translating it yields CASSVGVGVTSYEQYF.

V and J are TRBV19 and TRBJ1-3; 9 bases agree with TRBD1. Germline CDR1 is LNHDA and CDR2 is SQIVND (reference sequence). The CDR3 runs to 16 residues. J gave up 3 bases and V 5 bases, and 8 bases lay outside the gene matches. The CDR3 nucleotides read TGTGCCAGTAGTCCTCGGACAGGGGACTATGGAAACACCATATATTTT. Translated: CASSPRTGDYGNTIYF.

The CDR3 loop is CASSSRQNQPQHF. The CDR3 DNA is TGTGCCAGCAGCTCAAGACAAAATCAGCCCCAGCATTTT. This chain links TRBV11-2 with TRBJ1-5, with D hard to call. In germline, CDR1 is SGHAT, CDR2 FQNNGV. The CDR3 contains 13 residues. V was trimmed by 4 bases and J by 4 bases, leaving 8 bases between them. The full variable domain, completed using reference TRBV11-2 and TRBJ1-5, is EAGVAQSPRYKIIEKRQSVAFWCNPISGHATLYWYQQILGQGPKLLIQFQNNGVVDDSQLPKDRFSAERLKGVDSTLKIQPAKLEDSAVYLCASSSRQNQPQHFGDGTRLSIL.

The chain combines TRBV4-1 with TRBJ1-2, with D maybe TRBD1 (6 bases). Germline-derived CDR1 and CDR2 are MGHRA and YSYEKL. This CDR3 comprises 15 residues. V lost 3 bases, J lost 2 bases, and 13 bases lay in between. DNA for the CDR3: TGCGCCAGCAGCCAGTCGGACAGTCTGAACTATGGCTACACCTTC. Translation gives CASSQSDSLNYGYTF.